The 2 T cell receptor beta chains presented below share a single source sample, sequenced in a study of CD4 T cells in relation to SARS-CoV-2 and coronaviruses. Method: immunoSEQ multiplex PCR; TCRdb's copy keeps in-frame clones and lacks some. The sample includes 15,000 to 20,000 clones, 70% to 85% of them seen just once. Before the COVID-19 pandemic, during about 2010-2018, CD4+ T cells were taken from unexposed donors. The cells were cultured for less than twelve days before CD4+ T cells were isolated. Antigens for these TCRs are unknown. The specimen was CD4+ T cells from PBMCs, cultured in vitro. The receptor source for this set is a human donor in good health.

By sample fraction, this clone is medium-sized. The rearrangement uses TRBV19 and TRBJ1-5, with 9 bases aligning to TRBD1. Looked up from germline, CDR1 is LNHDA and CDR2 is SQIVND (reference sequence). Germline trimming cut 6 bases from V and 5 bases from J; bases unmatched to any gene: 5. The CDR3 is made up of 14 amino acids. CDR3 sequence: CASSPTGGDQPQHF. The CDR3 DNA follows: TGTGCCAGTAGCCCGACAGGGGGTGATCAGCCCCAGCATTTT.

The chain joins TRBV15 to TRBJ1-3; D unresolved. The CDR3 covers 16 residues. V was trimmed by 0 bases and J by 0 bases, leaving 9 bases between them. The germline gives CDR1 LNHNV, CDR2 YYDKDF (reference sequence). CDR3 region: CATSRDITSSGNTIYF. In nucleotides, the CDR3 is TGTGCCACCAGCAGAGATATTACGAGCTCTGGAAACACCATATATTTT.